These 26 T cell receptor beta chains were sequenced from one sample in a study of human T cells and chemical hapten exposure. As to time point: pre-sensitization, week 0. Regarding treatment: therapeutic diphenylcyclopropenone sensitization with weekly scalp DPC. TCRdb reprocessed the RACE reads with MiXCR, giving one entry per CDR3 protein. This table holds under 100,000 distinct CDR3 sequences, around 8.8% found once. This material consisted of whole blood, taken in connection with sensitization to the hapten diphenylcyclopropenone (DPC). The receptors were gathered from a man aged 40-50 years with alopecia areata. Some clones in this sample may be carry-over from other donors' samples.

This chain uses TRBV6-5 with TRBJ2-7; TRBD2 matches at 10 bases. Losses at the gene ends were 5 bases for V and 0 bases for J; bases not matched to a gene: 7. The CDR3 totals 16 residues. Germline values: CDR1 MNHEY, CDR2 SVGAGI. The CDR3 nucleotides are TGTGCCAGCAGTCTTATCCGACTAGCGGGCTCCTACGAGCAGTACTTC. It specifies CASSLIRLAGSYEQYF.

This clonotype was picked up a small number of times. The chain combines TRBV20-1 with TRBJ2-4; no reliable D call. Trimming shortened V by 5 bases and J by 0 bases, and 17 bases separated the two germline ends. From germline, CDR1 is DFQATT and CDR2 SNEGSKA (reference sequence). CDR3 length: 16 amino acids. CDR3 DNA: TGCAGTGCTCGTGACCTACGAGTGCTAGCCAAAAACATTCAGTACTTC. Its protein is CSARDLRVLAKNIQYF.

There are a few counts of this clonotype. The chain recombines TRBV15 with TRBJ2-6; D is uncertain. The length of the CDR3 is 19 residues. V lost 4 bases to trimming and J lost 1 base, with 20 bases between them. Germline assignment: CDR1 LNHNV and CDR2 YYDKDF (reference sequence). The CDR3 protein is CATSKEAPGLGSGANVLTF. Here the CDR3 DNA reads TGTGCCACCAGCAAAGAGGCCCCGGGTTTAGGGTCTGGGGCCAACGTCCTGACTTTC.

The sample holds a few counts of this clonotype. V and J are TRBV7-3 and TRBJ1-1; TRBD1 might be the D (5 bases). V lost 0 bases to trimming and J lost 8 bases, with 10 bases between them. CDR1 is SGHTA and CDR2 is FQGTGA in the germline V gene. This CDR3 is 13 amino acids long. The CDR3 sequence is CASSLTSTEEAFF. The CDR3 coding sequence is TGTGCCAGCAGCTTAACCTCGACAGAAGAAGCTTTCTTT.

With regard to this clonotype: Possible read error: a much larger clone is one base away. The chain uses TRBV6-2 or TRBV6-3 and TRBJ2-6, with D uncertain. Germline CDR1 is MNHEY and CDR2 is SVGEGT. The CDR3 length is 12 residues. The CDR3 loop is CASSPWANILTF. Written as DNA, the CDR3 is TGTGCCAGCTCCCCTTGGGCCAACATCCTGACTTTC.

This clonotype was seen ten or more times. The DNA for the CDR3 is TGTGCCAGCAGCCGCATACTAGCGGGAGGCTACGAGCAGTACGTC. This encodes CASSRILAGGYEQYV. The chain uses TRBV3-2 and TRBJ2-7; TRBD2 is the table's D call and was not checked against the DNA. TRBV3-2 is a documented pseudogene. CDR3 length: 15 residues.

Regarding this clonotype: A much larger clonotype is one base distant, so this may be a read error. The rearrangement links TRBV29-1 to TRBJ1-1; TRBD1 might be the D (5 bases). The CDR3 consists of 18 residues. The germline gives CDR1 SQVTM, CDR2 ANQGSEA. In DNA form, the CDR3 reads TGCAGCGTTATGAGGTTTCCTAACGTGGGGCGAAGTGACACTAAAGCTTTCTTT. As protein: CSVMRFPNVGRSDTKAFF.

Many counts were recorded for this clonotype. The V gene is TRBV7-3, the J gene TRBJ2-5, with 9 bases that match TRBD1. J gave up 5 bases and V 5 bases, and 9 bases lay outside the gene matches. The V gene's germline CDR1 is SGHTA and CDR2 FQGTGA. CDR3 size: 15 residues. The CDR3 protein is CASSPDRGYGETQYF. In DNA form, the CDR3 reads TGTGCCAGCAGCCCGGACAGGGGTTACGGGGAGACCCAGTACTTC.

In this sample, this clonotype turned up a few times. The rearrangement uses TRBV7-3 and TRBJ2-1; D is perhaps TRBD2 (6 bases). V shed 5 bases and J shed 3 bases, with 17 bases lying between them. The CDR3 runs 16 residues. Per the germline V gene, CDR1 is SGHTA and CDR2 is FQGTGA. CDR3: CASSRGTGGGYNEQFF. Here the CDR3 DNA reads TGTGCCAGCAGCCGCGGGACCGGGGGTGGCTACAATGAGCAGTTCTTC.

This chain links TRBV4-3 with TRBJ1-2; no firm D call. This CDR3 region has 12 residues. The germline gives CDR1 LGHNA, CDR2 YSLEER. V was clipped by 3 bases and J by 7 bases, with 9 bases between them. DNA of the CDR3: TGCGCCAGCAGCCATGCGGGGAGTGGCTACACCTTC. It specifies CASSHAGSGYTF.

CDR3 bases: TGTGCCAGCAGCTTAGCCGGAGGCGGGGAGCTGTTTTTT. Translated, it gives CASSLAGGGELFF. This chain connects TRBV7-9 to TRBJ2-2, with D possibly being TRBD2 (5 bases). V was trimmed by 0 bases and J by 7 bases, leaving 6 bases between them. Germline V gene sequence: CDR1 SEHNR, CDR2 FQNEAQ (reference sequence). CDR3 length: 13 residues.

This clonotype was recorded at least ten times. The rearrangement uses TRBV29-1 and TRBJ2-2; 14 bases map to TRBD2. The CDR3 loop spans 18 amino acids. Germline trimming cut 6 bases from V and 0 bases from J; bases unmatched to any gene: 9. Germline V gene data show CDR1 as SQVTM and CDR2 as ANQGSEA. CDR3 amino acids: CSVAGTSGSGSNTGELFF. CDR3 in DNA: TGCAGCGTAGCCGGGACTAGCGGGAGCGGGTCGAACACCGGGGAGCTGTTTTTT.

Ten or more counts support this clonotype. The V gene is TRBV7-2, the J gene TRBJ1-5; D remains unclear. V was cut by 5 bases and J by 7 bases, with 12 bases left in between. The CDR3 has 13 residues. Looked up from germline, CDR1 is SGHTA and CDR2 is FQGNSA. As DNA, the CDR3 is TGTGCCAGCAGCGCCGACCGGCAACAGCCCCAGCATTTT. It codes for CASSADRQQPQHF. The full variable domain, in which reference TRBV7-2 and TRBJ1-5 provide the parts outside the CDR3, is GAGVSQSPSNKVTEKGKDVELRCDPISGHTALYWYRQSLGQGLEFLIYFQGNSAPDKSGLPSDRFSAERTGGSVSTLTIQRTQQEDSAVYLCASSADRQQPQHFGDGTRLSIL.

There are a few counts of this clonotype. This chain joins TRBV12-3 or TRBV12-4 and TRBJ1-1, with D unclear. This CDR3 is built from 12 residues. Between the trimmed V and J ends, which lost 6 bases and 7 bases, there was a span of 12 bases. The chain's CDR3 is CASSAIGREAFF. As DNA, the CDR3 is TGTGCCAGCAGCGCAATCGGCCGTGAAGCTTTCTTT.

Ten or more counts support this clonotype. The J gene is TRBJ1-1, the V gene TRBV9; possibly TRBD1 for D (5 bases). Germline V gene lookup returns CDR1 SGDLS and CDR2 YYNGEE. Trimming removed 0 bases from V and 1 base from J, with 13 bases in between. The CDR3 length is 16 residues. The CDR3 sequence: CASSVDSRQKNTEAFF. CDR3 bases: TGTGCCAGCAGCGTAGATTCGAGACAGAAGAACACTGAAGCTTTCTTT. The complete variable domain, with remaining parts taken from reference TRBV9 and TRBJ1-1, reads DSGVTQTPKHLITATGQRVTLRCSPRSGDLSVYWYQQSLDQGLQFLIQYYNGEERAKGNILERFSAQQFPDLHSELNLSSLELGDSALYFCASSVDSRQKNTEAFFGQGTRLTVV.

This clonotype was seen ten or more times. The chain carries TRBV20-1 and TRBJ1-5; TRBD1 might be the D (5 bases). The CDR3 is 14 residues long. Trimming removed 4 bases at V and 3 bases at J, with 13 bases between. Germline CDR1 is DFQATT and CDR2 is SNEGSKA (reference sequence). The CDR3 DNA follows: TGCAGTGCTAACCGGGACGCAGACAATCAGCCCCAGCATTTT. Translation gives CSANRDADNQPQHF.

This sequence joins TRBV18 and TRBJ2-1; D remains unclear. Deletions cut 2 bases from V and 5 bases from J, with 7 bases between. The CDR3 has 13 amino acids. The germline CDR1 and CDR2 sequences are KGHSH and LQKENI. The CDR3 bases are TGTGCCAGCTCACCAAGTAGAGACAATGAGCAGTTCTTC. This sequence encodes CASSPSRDNEQFF.

This clonotype was seen a few times. The rearrangement uses TRBV18 and TRBJ2-6; D not resolved. CDR1 and CDR2 (germline): KGHSH, LQKENI. This CDR3 contains 14 residues. Trimming shortened V by 2 bases and J by 6 bases, and 8 bases separated the two germline ends. The chain's CDR3 is CASSPVASANVLTF. CDR3 bases: TGTGCCAGCTCACCAGTGGCGTCGGCCAACGTCCTGACTTTC.

Concerning this clonotype itself: An end of the junction differs from the germline gene, which may be a read error. This chain links TRBV11-2 with TRBJ2-4, with a tentative D call TRBD1 (6 bases). The CDR3 is made up of 15 amino acids. Germline CDR1 and CDR2: SGHAT and FQNNGV. The DNA for the CDR3 is TGTGTCAGCACCTTTGGGGGCTCAGCCAAAAACATTCAGTACTTC. Translated, it gives CVSTFGGSAKNIQYF.

V gene TRBV30 combines with J gene TRBJ1-1; no firm D call. The CDR3 covers 13 residues. The germline V gene has CDR1 GTSNPN and CDR2 SVGIG (reference sequence). V was pared by 1 base and J by 4 bases, with 10 bases between. CDR3 residues: CAWSDMAGTEAFF. In DNA, the CDR3 is TGTGCCTGGAGTGATATGGCCGGCACTGAAGCTTTCTTT.

This clonotype was seen at least ten times. The chain uses TRBV20-1 and TRBJ1-1; maybe TRBD1 (5 bases). CDR1 DFQATT and CDR2 SNEGSKA come from the germline V gene (reference sequence). Trimming removed 6 bases from V and 4 bases from J, with 15 bases in between. The CDR3 runs 13 residues. The DNA for the CDR3 is TGCAGTGCCGGCCGGACATCGGGCACTGAAGCTTTCTTT. Its translation: CSAGRTSGTEAFF.

This clonotype came up many times. The chain uses TRBV20-1 and TRBJ2-7, with 11 nucleotides matching TRBD2. Losses at the gene ends were 5 bases for V and 1 base for J; bases not matched to a gene: 10. This CDR3 is 16 amino acids long. Germline V gene data show CDR1 as DFQATT and CDR2 as SNEGSKA (reference sequence). Written as DNA, the CDR3 is TGCAGTGCTCCAACCATCCTAGCGGGAGGATCCTACGAGCAGTACTTC. Translated: CSAPTILAGGSYEQYF.

This chain links TRBV5-1 with TRBJ2-3; D gene uncertain. V was trimmed by 4 bases and J by 6 bases, leaving 12 bases between them. The CDR3 sequence is 13 residues long. The germline gives CDR1 SGHRS, CDR2 YFSETQ. CDR3 DNA sequence: TGCGCCAGCAGCAGGAGCTTCGCCGATACGCAGTATTTT. Translating it yields CASSRSFADTQYF.

This clonotype was recorded at least ten times. The V call is TRBV6-2 or TRBV6-3, the J call TRBJ2-7, with D tentatively TRBD1 (7 bases). The CDR3 loop spans 13 amino acids. Germline values: CDR1 MNHEY, CDR2 SVGEGT. V dropped 2 bases and J dropped 6 bases, with 11 bases sitting between them. CDR3 region: CASSYAGGLEQYV. CDR3 nucleotide sequence: TGTGCCAGCAGTTACGCAGGGGGGCTCGAGCAGTACGTC.

V is TRBV27 and J is TRBJ2-7, with 8 bases lining up with TRBD1. CDR1 and CDR2 (germline): MNHEY, SMNVEV (reference sequence). With V trimmed by 2 bases and J by 6 bases, 9 bases remained unmatched. This CDR3 spans 15 amino acids. The CDR3 reads CASSLAWDRPVEQYF. The CDR3 nucleotides read TGTGCCAGCAGTTTAGCGTGGGACAGGCCTGTCGAGCAGTACTTC.

This clonotype was counted between two and nine times. This chain connects TRBV4-1 to TRBJ1-1; D is unresolved. The germline V gene has CDR1 MGHRA and CDR2 YSYEKL. This CDR3 spans 16 amino acids. With 2 bases removed from V and 1 base from J, the gap between germline ends came to 14 bases. The CDR3 region is CASSQTVFPTNTEAFF. The CDR3 nucleotides are TGCGCCAGCAGCCAAACGGTCTTCCCAACGAACACTGAAGCTTTCTTT.